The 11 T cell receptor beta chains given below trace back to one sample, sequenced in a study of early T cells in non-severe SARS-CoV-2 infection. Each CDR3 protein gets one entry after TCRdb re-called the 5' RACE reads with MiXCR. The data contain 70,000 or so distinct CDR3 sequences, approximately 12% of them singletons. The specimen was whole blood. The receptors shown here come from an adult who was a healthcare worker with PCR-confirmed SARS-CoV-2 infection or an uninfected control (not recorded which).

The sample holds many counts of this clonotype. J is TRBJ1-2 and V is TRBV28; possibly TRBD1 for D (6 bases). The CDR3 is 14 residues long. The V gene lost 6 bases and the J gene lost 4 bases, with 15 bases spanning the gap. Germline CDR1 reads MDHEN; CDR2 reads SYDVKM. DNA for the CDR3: TGTGCCAGCAGGGGACACCCTTGGGGCTATGGCTACACCTTC. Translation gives CASRGHPWGYGYTF.

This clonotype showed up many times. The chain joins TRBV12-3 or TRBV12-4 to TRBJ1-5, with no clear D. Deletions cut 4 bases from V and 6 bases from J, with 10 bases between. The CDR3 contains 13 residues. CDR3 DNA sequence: TGTGCCAGCAGTTCCGCCCTATCTCAGCCCCAGCATTTT. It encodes CASSSALSQPQHF.

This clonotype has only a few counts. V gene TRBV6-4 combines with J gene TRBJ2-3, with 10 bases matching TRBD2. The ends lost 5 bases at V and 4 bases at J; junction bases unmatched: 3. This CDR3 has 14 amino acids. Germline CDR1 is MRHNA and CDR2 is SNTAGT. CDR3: CASSNSGGADTQYF. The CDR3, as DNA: TGTGCCAGCAGTAACAGCGGGGGGGCAGATACGCAGTATTTT.

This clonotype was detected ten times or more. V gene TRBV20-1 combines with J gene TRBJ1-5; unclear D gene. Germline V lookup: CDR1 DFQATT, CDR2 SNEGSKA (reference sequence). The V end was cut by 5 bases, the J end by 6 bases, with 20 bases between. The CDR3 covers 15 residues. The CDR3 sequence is CSARPDPGASQPQHF. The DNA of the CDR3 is TGCAGTGCTCGCCCGGACCCCGGAGCCAGTCAGCCCCAGCATTTT.

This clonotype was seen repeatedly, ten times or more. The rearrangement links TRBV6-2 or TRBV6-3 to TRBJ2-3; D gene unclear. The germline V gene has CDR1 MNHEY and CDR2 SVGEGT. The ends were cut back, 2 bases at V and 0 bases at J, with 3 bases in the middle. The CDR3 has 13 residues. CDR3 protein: CASSYESTDTQYF. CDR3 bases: TGTGCCAGCAGTTACGAGAGCACAGATACGCAGTATTTT.

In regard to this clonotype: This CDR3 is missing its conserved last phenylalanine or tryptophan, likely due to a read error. Here the CDR3 DNA reads TGCGCCAGCAGTTTAGTGACTAGGGACACTGAAGCTTTCCTT. The encoded protein is CASSLVTRDTEAFL. The V call is TRBV12-3 or TRBV12-4, the J call TRBJ1-1; unclear D gene. This CDR3 spans 14 amino acids.

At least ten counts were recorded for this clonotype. Written as DNA, the CDR3 is TGCAGCGGGTCGGCAGGGTTGAATGAGCAGTTCTTC. This gives the protein CSGSAGLNEQFF. The genes are TRBV29-1 and TRBJ2-1; a possible D gene is TRBD1 (5 bases). The CDR3 length is 12 residues. From germline, CDR1 is SQVTM and CDR2 ANQGSEA. Trimming took off 7 bases at V and 7 bases at J, with 14 bases between the two ends.

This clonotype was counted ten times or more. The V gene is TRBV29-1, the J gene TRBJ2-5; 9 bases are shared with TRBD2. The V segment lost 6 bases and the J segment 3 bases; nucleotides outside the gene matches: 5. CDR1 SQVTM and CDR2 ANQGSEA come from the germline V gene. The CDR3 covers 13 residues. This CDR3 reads CSVGASGKETQYF. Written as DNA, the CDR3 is TGCAGCGTGGGGGCTAGCGGGAAAGAGACCCAGTACTTC.

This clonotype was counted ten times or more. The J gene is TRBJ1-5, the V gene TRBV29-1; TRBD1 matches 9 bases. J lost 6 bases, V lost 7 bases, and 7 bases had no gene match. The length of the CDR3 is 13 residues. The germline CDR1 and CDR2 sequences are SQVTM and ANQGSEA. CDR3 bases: TGCAGCGCCCGACAGGGGGTAGGTCAGCCCCAGCATTTT. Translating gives CSARQGVGQPQHF.

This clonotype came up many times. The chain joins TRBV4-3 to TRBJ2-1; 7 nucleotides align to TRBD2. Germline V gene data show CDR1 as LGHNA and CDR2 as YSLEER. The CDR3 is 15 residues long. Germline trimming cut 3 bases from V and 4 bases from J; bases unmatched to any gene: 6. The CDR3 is CASSQFGRSYNEQFF. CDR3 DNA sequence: TGCGCCAGCAGCCAGTTCGGGAGGTCATACAATGAGCAGTTCTTC.

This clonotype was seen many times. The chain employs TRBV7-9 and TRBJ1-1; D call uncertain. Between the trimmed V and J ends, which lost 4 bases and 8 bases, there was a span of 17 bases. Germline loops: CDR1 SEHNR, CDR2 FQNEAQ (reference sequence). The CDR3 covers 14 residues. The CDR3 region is CASSSQDKWVEAFF. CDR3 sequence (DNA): TGTGCCAGCAGCTCTCAGGATAAGTGGGTGGAAGCTTTCTTT. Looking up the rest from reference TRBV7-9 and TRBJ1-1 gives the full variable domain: DTGVSQNPRHKITKRGQNVTFRCDPISEHNRLYWYRQTLGQGPEFLTYFQNEAQLEKSRLLSDRFSAERPKGSFSTLEIQRTEQGDSAMYLCASSSQDKWVEAFFGQGTRLTVV.